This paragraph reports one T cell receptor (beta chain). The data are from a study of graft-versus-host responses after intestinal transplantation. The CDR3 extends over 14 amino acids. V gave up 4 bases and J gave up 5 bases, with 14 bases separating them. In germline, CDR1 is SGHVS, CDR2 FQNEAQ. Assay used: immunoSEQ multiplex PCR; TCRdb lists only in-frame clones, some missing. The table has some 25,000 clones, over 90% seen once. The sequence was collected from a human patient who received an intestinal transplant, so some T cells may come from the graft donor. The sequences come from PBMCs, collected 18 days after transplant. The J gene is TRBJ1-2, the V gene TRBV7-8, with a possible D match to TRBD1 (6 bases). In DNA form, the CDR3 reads TGTGCCAGCAGCTCGGAGGGGGTTGGGTATGGCTACACCTTC. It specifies CASSSEGVGYGYTF.